This T cell receptor (beta chain) was recorded in a study of T-cell reconstitution after alpha-beta-depleted transplantation in children. Study-level results: Once a year had passed after transplant, T-cell counts and diversity came mostly from newly produced T cells. There were some patients whose high TCRbeta diversity at day 60 came from surviving recipient T cells and thymic progenitors.

This clonotype was seen at least ten times. Its antigen is not known. A library of TCRbeta sequences, prepared with unique molecular identifiers, was generated. MiXCR, applied by TCRdb to the PCR reads, yields one record per CDR3 protein. Of around 300,000 distinct CDR3 sequences listed, around 7.1% are singletons. CDR3 length: 18 amino acids. Trimming left V 6 bases short and J 0 bases short, with 20 bases between. CDR1 MNHEY and CDR2 SVGAGI come from the germline V gene. The TCR was taken from a female patient between 2 and 15 years old who had a stem cell transplant for Fanconi anemia, so the T cells may come from the graft donor. Sequencing used peripheral blood, obtained 360 days after TCRalphabeta/CD19-depleted stem cell transplant. The chain has TRBV6-5 and TRBJ1-4; no clear D. In DNA, the CDR3 is TGTGCCAGCAGCCCGAGGGCTCCTGCAATTGCAACTAATGAAAAACTGTTTTTT. Its translation is CASSPRAPAIATNEKLFF.